Listed below are T cell receptor beta chains from one sample, sequenced in a study of regulatory T cells in long-lasting Graves disease. TCRdb re-analysed the multiplex PCR reads in MiXCR, keeping a single row per CDR3 protein. The sample includes roughly 400,000 distinct CDR3 sequences, 14% to 15% of them seen just once. These sequences were also reported in another study, on T cells in Graves' hyperthyroidism and ophthalmopathy.

The specimen comprised peripheral blood mononuclear cells (PBMCs), sampled at new diagnosis, from a patient treated with antithyroid drugs. All receptors derive from a woman aged 40 to 49 with Graves disease. Each CDR3 is given with its conserved first and last residue. A D gene is named only where the DNA matches it firmly. Some rows have no size entry. The others give once, few or many, or a class for an expanded clone.

abundance: .
v_gene: TRBV4-1
d_gene: .
j_gene: TRBJ2-5
CDR3nt: TGCGCCATCAGCCAAGGGGATTGGACCCAAGAGACCCAGTACTTC
CDR3aa: CAISQGDWTQETQYF

abundance: few
v_gene: TRBV28
d_gene: .
j_gene: TRBJ1-2
CDR3nt: TGTGCCAGCAGTATACTGGGGAAAGACTATGGCTACACCTTC
CDR3aa: CASSILGKDYGYTF

abundance: many
v_gene: TRBV30
d_gene: .
j_gene: TRBJ1-5
CDR3nt: TGTGCCTGGAGTGGGCCGATTGGTTATCAGCCCCAGCATTTT
CDR3aa: CAWSGPIGYQPQHF

abundance: .
v_gene: TRBV7-9
d_gene: TRBD2
j_gene: TRBJ2-1
CDR3nt: TGTGCCAGCAGCTCCCTAGCGGGAGGGGAAAATGAGCAGTTCTTC
CDR3aa: CASSSLAGGENEQFF

abundance: many
v_gene: TRBV10-3
d_gene: .
j_gene: TRBJ2-7
CDR3nt: TGTGCCATCAGTGATCATCGGGGTAGACCCGAGCAGTACTTC
CDR3aa: CAISDHRGRPEQYF

abundance: .
v_gene: TRBV13
d_gene: TRBD1
j_gene: TRBJ2-3
CDR3nt: TGTGCCAGCAGCCGCGGACAGGAAGGTCCCACAGATACGCAGTATTTT
CDR3aa: CASSRGQEGPTDTQYF

abundance: few
v_gene: TRBV5-1
d_gene: .
j_gene: TRBJ2-2
CDR3nt: TGCGCCAGCAGCCATACCCCAAGGGGGGAAGGCGGGGAGCTGTTTTTT
CDR3aa: CASSHTPRGEGGELFF

abundance: .
v_gene: TRBV4-1
d_gene: TRBD2
j_gene: TRBJ2-2
CDR3nt: TGCGCCAGCAGCATACTGACTAGCGGGAGAACCGGGGATCTGTTTTTT
CDR3aa: CASSILTSGRTGDLFF

abundance: many
v_gene: TRBV6-2/TRBV6-3
d_gene: TRBD1
j_gene: TRBJ1-4
CDR3nt: TGTGCCACCCGGACAGGGGATGAAAAACTGTTTTTT
CDR3aa: CATRTGDEKLFF

abundance: .
v_gene: TRBV9
d_gene: .
j_gene: TRBJ2-1
CDR3nt: TGTGCCAGCAGCCCAGTGTGGGGGTTTGCGGACAATGAGCAGTTCTTC
CDR3aa: CASSPVWGFADNEQFF

abundance: many
v_gene: TRBV6-5
d_gene: .
j_gene: TRBJ1-5
CDR3nt: TGTGCCAGCAGTGACACGAGTAGCAATCAGCCCCAGCATTTT
CDR3aa: CASSDTSSNQPQHF

abundance: .
v_gene: TRBV7-8
d_gene: .
j_gene: TRBJ2-5
CDR3nt: TGTGCCAGCAACCTTCTATTATTGGGGCAAGAGACCCAGTACTTC
CDR3aa: CASNLLLLGQETQYF

abundance: many
v_gene: TRBV28
d_gene: TRBD1
j_gene: TRBJ2-7
CDR3nt: TGTGCCAGCAAGGACAGGAGTCGCTACGAGCAGTACTTC
CDR3aa: CASKDRSRYEQYF

abundance: many
v_gene: TRBV28
d_gene: .
j_gene: TRBJ1-4
CDR3nt: TGTGCCAGCAGTTTCTCGACGAGCGAAAAACTGTTTTTT
CDR3aa: CASSFSTSEKLFF

abundance: many
v_gene: TRBV7-9
d_gene: .
j_gene: TRBJ2-1
CDR3nt: TGTGCCAGCAGCTCGATGAGTGGTAATGAGCAGTTCTTC
CDR3aa: CASSSMSGNEQFF

abundance: many
v_gene: TRBV27
d_gene: .
j_gene: TRBJ2-1
CDR3nt: TGTGCCAGCGGACCGGGAAGGGGGGATGAGCAGTTCTTC
CDR3aa: CASGPGRGDEQFF

abundance: .
v_gene: TRBV9
d_gene: TRBD1
j_gene: TRBJ2-1
CDR3nt: TGTGCCAGCAGCGCCCCGACAGGGAGCTCCTACAATGAGCAGTTCTTC
CDR3aa: CASSAPTGSSYNEQFF

abundance: many
v_gene: TRBV28
d_gene: TRBD1
j_gene: TRBJ2-5
CDR3nt: TGTGCCAGCAGTCCACGACAGGGGAACCAAGAGACCCAGTACTTC
CDR3aa: CASSPRQGNQETQYF